This T cell receptor beta chain appears in the sequencing data of a study of early T cells in non-severe SARS-CoV-2 infection. Notes on the study in general: Matching with VDJdb favored anti-spike CD8 responses (missing private and CD4 specificities).

About this clonotype itself: Its antigen is as yet unknown.

TCRdb used MiXCR to reprocess the 5' RACE reads, holding one entry per CDR3 protein. The sample lists around 31,000 distinct CDR3 sequences, roughly 9.7% occurring once. V lost 4 bases and J 2 bases, leaving 18 bases between the germline ends. The CDR3 is 15 amino acids. CDR1 and CDR2 (germline): GTSNPN, SVGIG (reference sequence). Sequencing was done on a sample of whole blood. V usage is TRBV30 and J usage is TRBJ2-7; possibly TRBD1 or TRBD2 for D (6 bases each). This clonotype was sampled from an adult who was a healthcare worker with PCR-confirmed SARS-CoV-2 infection or an uninfected control (not recorded which). The CDR3 nucleotides read TGTGCCTGGAAACAGGATACCCGGGGGCCCTACGAGCAGTACTTC. Translating it yields CAWKQDTRGPYEQYF.